There are many counts of the clone carrying this T cell receptor (beta chain). Its antigen is still unknown. The data originate from a study of neurological immune-mediated disorders. MiXCR, applied by TCRdb to the 5' RACE reads, yields one record per CDR3 protein. The repertoire holds around 62,000 distinct CDR3 sequences, with about 4% as singletons. Deletions cut 6 bases from V and 0 bases from J, with 6 bases between. The germline gives CDR1 DFQATT, CDR2 SNEGSKA (reference sequence). The CDR3 consists of 13 residues. Findings and limits, study-wide: None of the CDR3 amino acid sequences of expanded clones recurred across subjects, suggesting private repertoires in all groups.

The sample taken for sequencing was PBMCs. This TCR was recovered from a man between 50 and 59 years old with multiple sclerosis. This chain joins TRBV20-1 and TRBJ1-6; D gene uncertain. CDR3 amino acids: CSASRSYNSPLHF. CDR3 in DNA: TGCAGTGCCAGTCGCTCCTATAATTCACCCCTCCACTTT.